The 19 T cell receptor beta chains reported below all come from one sample, sequenced in a study of T-cell memory formation after mild COVID-19. TCRdb reprocessed the 5' RACE reads with MiXCR, giving one entry per CDR3 protein. The table includes 410,000 or so distinct CDR3 sequences, under 25% detected once. What was sequenced was PBMCs or a T cell subset sorted from them (not recorded which). The receptors shown here come from an adult woman who had mild COVID-19 (a few samples of this study predate the infection). Cell type and time point are not known.

This clonotype was detected ten times or more. The V and J genes are TRBV2 and TRBJ2-3; 9 bases align to TRBD2. The V gene's germline CDR1 is SNHLY and CDR2 FYNNEI. The CDR3 contains 16 residues. J gave up 5 bases and V 3 bases, and 9 bases lay outside the gene matches. The chain's CDR3 is CASSDRREGMGDTQYF. The CDR3 DNA reads as TGTGCCAGCAGTGATCGGCGGGAGGGCATGGGAGATACGCAGTATTTT.

The chain uses TRBV7-9 and TRBJ2-7; 9 positions match TRBD2. The CDR3 loop spans 13 amino acids. J was trimmed by 2 bases and V by 6 bases; bases with no gene match: 2. From germline, CDR1 is SEHNR and CDR2 FQNEAQ (reference sequence). CDR3 nucleotides: TGTGCCAGCAGTATAGCGGGAGCCTACGAGCAGTACTTC. Its translation: CASSIAGAYEQYF.

There are a few counts of this clonotype. V gene TRBV5-6 combines with J gene TRBJ2-3, with D perhaps matching TRBD2 (5 bases). This CDR3 is built from 15 residues. Germline V gene lookup returns CDR1 SGHDT and CDR2 YYEEEE. The V and J ends lost 5 bases and 2 bases respectively, with 15 bases between them. The CDR3 DNA sequence: TGTGCCAGCAGTAAGGACCAAGGACTCACAGATACGCAGTATTTT. This gives the protein CASSKDQGLTDTQYF.

This clonotype was detected a few times. This chain joins TRBV12-3 or TRBV12-4 and TRBJ2-3; 7 nucleotides align to TRBD2. The junction had 5 bases not matched to a gene; V was cut back by 2 bases and J by 0 bases. The CDR3 sequence is 16 residues long. CDR3 in DNA: TGTGCCAGCAGTTTATCTGGCGGGGGTAGCACAGATACGCAGTATTTT. Protein sequence: CASSLSGGGSTDTQYF.

This clonotype was recorded a few times. The chain couples TRBV9 to TRBJ2-7, with D unresolved. Germline CDR1 is SGDLS and CDR2 is YYNGEE. This CDR3 has 14 amino acids. Trimming cost V 0 bases and J 1 base, with 8 bases left between them. The CDR3 reads CASSVDSVSYEQYF. CDR3 nucleotide sequence: TGTGCCAGCAGCGTAGACAGTGTGTCCTACGAGCAGTACTTC.

This clonotype was observed a few times. The chain is built from TRBV12-3 or TRBV12-4 and TRBJ2-7; no definite D call. V dropped 5 bases and J dropped 1 base, with 6 bases sitting between them. CDR3 length: 12 residues. DNA for the CDR3: TGTGCCAGCAGTGAACCTTCCTACGAGCAGTACTTC. As protein: CASSEPSYEQYF.

The chain combines TRBV9 with TRBJ1-2; 8 nucleotides line up with TRBD1. The junction had 8 bases not matched to a gene; V was cut back by 3 bases and J by 4 bases. Looked up from germline, CDR1 is SGDLS and CDR2 is YYNGEE. CDR3 length equals 15 residues. The CDR3 nucleotides are TGTGCCAGCAGCGCCGGGACAGGACCCTCCTATGGCTACACCTTC. It codes for CASSAGTGPSYGYTF.

The chain is built from TRBV7-2 and TRBJ2-3, with 10 bases matching TRBD2. CDR3 size: 17 residues. J was trimmed by 2 bases and V by 0 bases; bases with no gene match: 5. CDR1 and CDR2 from the germline V gene are SGHTA and FQGNSA. In DNA form, the CDR3 reads TGTGCCAGCAGCTTAGCCCAAGCGGGAGGGATCACAGATACGCAGTATTTT. Amino acid sequence: CASSLAQAGGITDTQYF.

This clonotype was counted a few times. The V gene is TRBV15, the J gene TRBJ2-1, with 7 bases that match TRBD1. The germline gives CDR1 LNHNV, CDR2 YYDKDF (reference sequence). J was trimmed by 8 bases and V by 0 bases; bases with no gene match: 10. The CDR3 sequence is 16 residues long. CDR3 coding DNA: TGTGCCACCAGCAGAGATCTGACAGGGTGGATGGATGAGCAGTTCTTC. As protein: CATSRDLTGWMDEQFF.

This clonotype was seen more than once but under ten times. The CDR3 nucleotides are TGCAGCGTCGATATATCCGGGACAGGGAACGAGCAGTACTTC. Encoded protein: CSVDISGTGNEQYF. The chain links TRBV29-1 to TRBJ2-7; 9 nucleotides agree with TRBD1. The CDR3 is 14 amino acids. Germline V gives CDR1 SQVTM, CDR2 ANQGSEA. Trimming cost V 6 bases and J 5 bases; bases outside gene matches: 11.

The rearrangement uses TRBV7-8 and TRBJ1-5; 8 bases are a match to TRBD1. Germline lookup yields CDR1 SGHVS and CDR2 FQNEAQ. This CDR3 has 17 residues. V shed 5 bases, J shed 2 bases, and the junction held 11 bases outside the gene matches. CDR3 protein: CASSQRTGRVGNQPQHF. The CDR3, as DNA: TGTGCCAGCAGCCAGAGGACAGGGCGGGTCGGCAATCAGCCCCAGCATTTT.

This clonotype came up a few times. CDR3 loop: CASSLARGLQLTNYGYTF. In nucleotides, the CDR3 is TGCGCCAGCAGCTTGGCCAGGGGGTTACAGCTGACTAACTATGGCTACACCTTC. The chain links TRBV5-1 to TRBJ1-2, with TRBD1 matching over 7 bases. The germline gives CDR1 SGHRS, CDR2 YFSETQ. V lost 0 bases and J lost 0; bases outside the gene matches: 11. The length of the CDR3 is 18 residues.

This clonotype turned up a few times. V gene TRBV5-1 combines with J gene TRBJ2-7; TRBD2 matches at 9 bases. The V segment lost 5 bases and the J segment 3 bases; nucleotides outside the gene matches: 6. This CDR3 contains 14 residues. CDR1 is SGHRS and CDR2 is YFSETQ in the germline V gene. CDR3 protein: CASRLTSGVYEQYF. CDR3 nucleotides: TGCGCCAGCAGACTGACTAGCGGAGTCTACGAGCAGTACTTC.

This clonotype came up a few times. This chain connects TRBV25-1 to TRBJ2-3; the D gene is possibly TRBD1 (6 bases). Germline loops: CDR1 MGHDK, CDR2 SYGVNS. Trimming took off 8 bases at V and 5 bases at J, with 17 bases between the two ends. The CDR3 consists of 14 residues. The CDR3 nucleotides read TGTGCCAGCTCCCCAGAAGGGGGTAGAGATACGCAGTATTTT. Residues: CASSPEGGRDTQYF.

This clonotype has only one observation. The chain combines TRBV6-5 with TRBJ2-6; tentatively, D is TRBD2 (6 bases). Trimming took off 4 bases at V and 0 bases at J, with 10 bases between the two ends. Germline CDR1 and CDR2: MNHEY and SVGAGI. The CDR3 has 16 residues. DNA for the CDR3: TGTGCCAGCAGTTGGGGACTTCTCTCTGGGGCCAACGTCCTGACTTTC. This codes for CASSWGLLSGANVLTF.

A few counts support this clonotype. CDR3 in amino acids: CASSQGFGRTSYEQYF. CDR3 sequence (DNA): TGCGCCAGCAGCCAAGGTTTTGGCAGAACGTCCTACGAGCAGTACTTC. The chain carries TRBV4-3 and TRBJ2-7; D remains ambiguous. This CDR3 contains 16 residues. V lost 1 base and J 1 base, leaving 14 bases between the germline ends. Germline V gives CDR1 LGHNA, CDR2 YSLEER.

J is TRBJ1-2 and V is TRBV20-1; tentative D call: TRBD1 (6 bases). CDR3 length equals 14 residues. Germline V CDR1 and CDR2: DFQATT, SNEGSKA (reference sequence). Trimming removed 2 bases from V and 2 bases from J, with 12 bases in between. The CDR3 sequence: CSARTPGQNYGYTF. The DNA for the CDR3 is TGCAGTGCTAGAACCCCCGGACAGAACTATGGCTACACCTTC.

The V gene is TRBV20-1, the J gene TRBJ2-4, with a tentative D call TRBD1 (6 bases). This CDR3 comprises 15 residues. Germline V lookup: CDR1 DFQATT, CDR2 SNEGSKA (reference sequence). V lost 1 base and J lost 2, with 12 bases in between. Here the CDR3 DNA reads TGCAGTGCTAGAGCCAGAGGACAGTCCAAAAACATTCAGTACTTC. It encodes CSARARGQSKNIQYF.

This clonotype has only a few counts. V is TRBV11-2 and J is TRBJ2-5; D might be TRBD2 (5 bases). V lost 5 bases and J lost 5, with 18 bases in between. CDR3 length: 15 amino acids. Germline assignment: CDR1 SGHAT and CDR2 FQNNGV. The DNA of the CDR3 is TGTGCCAGCAGCCTCACTACTAGATCAGCGGAGACCCAGTACTTC. Translation gives CASSLTTRSAETQYF.